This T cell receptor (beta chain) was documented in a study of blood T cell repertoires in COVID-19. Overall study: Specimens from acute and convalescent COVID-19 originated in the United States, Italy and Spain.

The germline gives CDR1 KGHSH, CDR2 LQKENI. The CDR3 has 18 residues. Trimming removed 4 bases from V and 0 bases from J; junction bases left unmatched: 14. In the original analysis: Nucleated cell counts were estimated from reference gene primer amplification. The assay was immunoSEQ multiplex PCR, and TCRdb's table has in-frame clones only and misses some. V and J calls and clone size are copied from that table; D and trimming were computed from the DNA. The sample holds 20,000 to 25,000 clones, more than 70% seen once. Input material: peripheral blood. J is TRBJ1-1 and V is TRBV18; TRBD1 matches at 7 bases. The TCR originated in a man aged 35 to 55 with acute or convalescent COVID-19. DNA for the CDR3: TGTGCCAGCTCACTCAAACATTCGACAGGGACCATGAACACTGAAGCTTTCTTT. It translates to CASSLKHSTGTMNTEAFF.